This TCR beta chain was sequenced in a study of cytomegalovirus exposure and HLA in healthy donors. TCRdb keeps only in-frame clones here, not all; method: immunoSEQ multiplex PCR. The sample lists 250,000 to 400,000 clones; around 90% were seen once. V shed 6 bases and J 4 bases; nucleotides not matched to a gene: 9. In germline, CDR1 is SEHNR, CDR2 FQNEAQ (reference sequence). The CDR3 has 15 amino acids. Sequences were obtained from PBMCs. The chain joins TRBV7-9 to TRBJ1-5; TRBD1 matches at 7 bases. The clonotype comes from a man aged 30-40 years in good health and CMV-seronegative. DNA of the CDR3: TGTGCCAGCAGTTACACAGGGGAGAATAATCAGCCCCAGCATTTT. Translation: CASSYTGENNQPQHF. The entire variable domain, with the rest obtained from reference TRBV7-9 and TRBJ1-5, is as follows: DTGVSQNPRHKITKRGQNVTFRCDPISEHNRLYWYRQTLGQGPEFLTYFQNEAQLEKSRLLSDRFSAERPKGSFSTLEIQRTEQGDSAMYLCASSYTGENNQPQHFGDGTRLSIL.